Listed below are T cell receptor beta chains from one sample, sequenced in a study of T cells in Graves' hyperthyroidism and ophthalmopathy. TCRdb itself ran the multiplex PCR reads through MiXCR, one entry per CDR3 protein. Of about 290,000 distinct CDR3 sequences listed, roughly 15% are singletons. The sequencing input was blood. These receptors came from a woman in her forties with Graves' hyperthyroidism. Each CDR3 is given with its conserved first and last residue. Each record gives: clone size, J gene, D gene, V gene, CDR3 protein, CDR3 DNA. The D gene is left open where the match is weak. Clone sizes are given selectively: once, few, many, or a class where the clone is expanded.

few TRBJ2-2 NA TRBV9 CASSPNLAELNTGELFF TGTGCCAGCTCACCCAACTTAGCGGAACTTAACACCGGGGAGCTGTTTTTT
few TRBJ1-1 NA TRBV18 CASSPFGGYTEAFF TGTGCCAGCTCACCATTTGGGGGTTACACTGAAGCTTTCTTT
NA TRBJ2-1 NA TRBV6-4 CASSDSSGEAYNEQFF TGTGCCAGCAGTGACTCGTCTGGCGAGGCCTACAATGAGCAGTTCTTC
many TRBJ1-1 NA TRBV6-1 CASVIGNTEAFF TGTGCCAGCGTGATAGGGAACACTGAAGCTTTCTTT
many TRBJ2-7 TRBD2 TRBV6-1 CASGRAVSEQYF TGTGCCAGCGGGAGGGCCGTAAGCGAGCAGTACTTC
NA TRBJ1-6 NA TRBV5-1 CASSLAGLSSYNSPLHF TGCGCCAGCAGCTTGGCGGGGTTGAGCTCCTATAATTCACCCCTCCACTTT
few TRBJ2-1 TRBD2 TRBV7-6 CASSSSGTSSYNEQFF TGTGCCAGCAGCTCGTCCGGGACTAGCTCCTACAATGAGCAGTTCTTC
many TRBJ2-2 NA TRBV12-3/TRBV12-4 CAPRGRNTGELFF TGTGCCCCCCGGGGGAGGAACACCGGGGAGCTGTTTTTT
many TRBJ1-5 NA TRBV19 CASSISRTQPQHF TGTGCCAGTAGTATTTCAAGGACCCAGCCCCAGCATTTT
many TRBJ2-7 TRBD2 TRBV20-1 CSARKLAGGTYEQYF TGCAGTGCTCGAAAACTAGCGGGGGGAACCTACGAGCAGTACTTC